The sequence of this T cell receptor beta chain was determined in a study of CXCR3-negative and CXCR3-positive naive CD8 T cells. Study-wide context: With about 1.5 +/- 0.3 million reads per library, the TRB reads numbered around 140 million in total.

All TRB cDNA libraries came from 5' RACE performed with UMI labels. After re-calling the 5' RACE reads, TCRdb lists one entry per CDR3 protein, DNA absent. The table counts over 100,000 distinct CDR3 sequences; around 0.44% lies in the top ten. In regard to this clonotype: Antigen specificity is unknown.

Study-wide points: TRB CDR3s of CXCR3-positive naive cells were more hydrophobic than those of CXCR3-negative naive cells. The level of CXCR3 expression partially decreased after cryopreservation; the majority of assays used fresh PBMCs. Memory CD8+ cells had much lower diversity, and both naive subsets had comparably high diversity.

This CDR3 contains 12 residues. CDR1 and CDR2 from the germline V gene are SSHAT and FNYEAQ (reference sequence). Phenotypically, naive CD8+ T cells corresponded to CD45RO-CCR7+CD27+CD95-. This TCR was sampled from a human donor in good health. Some clones in this sample may be carry-over from other donors' samples. The chain couples TRBV7-7 to TRBJ1-1. The specimen was naive CXCR3+ CD8+ T cells from blood. Subset indicated: CD45RO-CCR7+CD27+CD95- naive CD8+ T cells expressing CXCR3 (TNR3+). CDR3 in amino acids: CASSLGLTEAFF.